This T cell receptor (beta chain) is drawn from a study of T-cell reconstitution after alpha-beta-depleted transplantation in children. The library targeted TCRbeta and was prepared with unique molecular identifiers. One entry per CDR3 protein results from TCRdb running MiXCR on the PCR reads. The table includes about 420,000 distinct CDR3 sequences, 16% detected once. The input for sequencing was PBMCs, mostly from graft donor cells, taken 360 days after TCRalphabeta/CD19-depleted stem cell transplant. The receptor comes from a boy under two years old who had a stem cell transplant for Wiskott-Aldrich syndrome, so the T cells may come from the graft donor.

This chain's CDR3 is CASSKSGTSGEQFF. CDR3 nucleotide sequence: TGCGCCAGCAGCAAATCCGGGACTAGCGGGGAGCAGTTCTTC. The gene calls are TRBV4-1 and TRBJ2-1, with TRBD2 identical over 12 bases. The CDR3 is 14 residues long. Germline assignment: CDR1 MGHRA and CDR2 YSYEKL. Trimming at V came to 5 bases and at J to 10 bases, leaving 6 bases not matched to a gene.